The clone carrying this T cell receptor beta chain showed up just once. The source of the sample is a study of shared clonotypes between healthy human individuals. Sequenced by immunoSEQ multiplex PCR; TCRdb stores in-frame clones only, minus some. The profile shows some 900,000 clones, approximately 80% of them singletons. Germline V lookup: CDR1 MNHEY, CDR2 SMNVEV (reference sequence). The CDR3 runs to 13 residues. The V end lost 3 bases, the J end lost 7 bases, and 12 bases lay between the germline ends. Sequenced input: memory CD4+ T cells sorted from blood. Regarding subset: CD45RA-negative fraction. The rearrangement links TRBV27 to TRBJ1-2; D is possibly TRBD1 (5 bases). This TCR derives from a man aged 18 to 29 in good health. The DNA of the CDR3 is TGTGCCAGCAGTTTGGGGGGAGTGGGTGGCTACACCTTC. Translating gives CASSLGGVGGYTF.